This T cell receptor beta chain originates from a study of T cells in Graves' hyperthyroidism and ophthalmopathy. TCR beta CDR3 sequences were amplified from RNA transcripts. The HTBI primer set drove a first-round RT-PCR of the TCR CDR3. One entry per CDR3 protein results from TCRdb running MiXCR on the multiplex PCR reads. The table records 600,000 to 850,000 distinct CDR3 sequences, 15% to 20% of them present only once. There are 15 residues in the CDR3. The germline V gene has CDR1 SGHVS and CDR2 FNYEAQ. The V end was cut by 4 bases, the J end by 2 bases, with 14 bases between. This clonotype has at least ten counts.

The chain links TRBV7-6 to TRBJ1-1; D is ambiguous. Sequences were obtained from blood. The TCR originated in a woman between 50 and 59 years old with Graves' hyperthyroidism that later progressed to Graves' ophthalmopathy. The CDR3 DNA reads TGTGCCAGCAGCTCCGGACCGATGTCCAACACTGAAGCTTTCTTT. Protein sequence: CASSSGPMSNTEAFF.